One T cell receptor (beta chain) is described in this entry. Its antigen is as yet unknown. This entry belongs to a study of vaccination and CD4 T cells after COVID-19. At the level of the study: Six males and four females, two Hispanic, made up the convalescents. From HCoV-229E, HCoV-OC43, HCoV-NL63 and SARS-CoV-2, overlapping spike peptides were used to stimulate the cells. Study-wide findings and caveats: In convalescent patients, 304 of 307 vaccine-specific clones were spike mono-reactive.

CD4+ T cells that had been cultured provided DNA sequenced with the Oncomine TCR Beta short-read assay. Investigators isolated genomic DNA from cultured CD4+ T cells. From the PCR reads, TCRdb called clonotypes with MiXCR, one entry per CDR3 protein. Seen here are over 15,000 distinct CDR3 sequences, around 43% observed once, and the top ten hold roughly 15%. Stated time point: late sampling 161 to 241 days after vaccination in three convalescent patients. The treatment denotes: approximately nine-day PBMC culture with coronavirus spike peptide pools or control peptides (ViraFEST assay). Germline CDR1 reads DFQATT; CDR2 reads SNEGSKA (reference sequence). This CDR3 has 13 residues. V shed 6 bases and J shed 10 bases, with 19 bases lying between them.

The origin of this receptor is a human donor who had recovered from COVID-19. Sequenced here: CD4+ T cells from blood, cultured in vitro, sampled about 7 months after SARS-CoV-2 vaccination. V is TRBV20-1 and J is TRBJ2-1; D is perhaps TRBD1 (6 bases). This CDR3 reads CSAEAGARSEQFF. The CDR3 DNA reads TGCAGTGCCGAAGCAGGGGCCCGCAGCGAGCAGTTCTTC.